The next 27 T cell receptor beta chains were all read from a single sample in a study of blood T cell repertoires in COVID-19. Here immunoSEQ multiplex PCR was the method, and the copy in TCRdb shows in-frame clones only, minus some. The sample contains about 50,000 clones, 90% of which appear only once. The sample consisted of peripheral blood. The receptors were gathered from a man aged 40-55 years with acute or convalescent COVID-19.

V usage is TRBV30 and J usage is TRBJ1-5; D is possibly TRBD1 (5 bases). The CDR3 covers 16 residues. Germline CDR1 reads GTSNPN; CDR2 reads SVGIG (reference sequence). Trimming shortened V by 1 base and J by 3 bases, and 16 bases separated the two germline ends. In nucleotides, the CDR3 is TGTGCCTGGAGTGGTATCGGGACGGGGGACAATCAGCCCCAGCATTTT. Its translation: CAWSGIGTGDNQPQHF.

The chain has TRBV21-1 and TRBJ2-7; the table gives TRBD2 as D, unverified against the DNA. TRBV21-1 is designated a pseudogene. The CDR3 runs to 13 residues. The CDR3 sequence: CASSPGLSSEQYF. The CDR3 region has the DNA TGTGCCAGCAGCCCTGGACTATCCAGCGAGCAGTACTTC.

The J gene is TRBJ1-1, the V gene TRBV12-3 or TRBV12-4, with TRBD1 matching over 9 bases. The CDR3 extends over 13 amino acids. After removal of 6 bases from V and 3 bases from J, the junction contained 2 bases not matched to a gene. The CDR3 spells CASRTGGYTEAFF. DNA of the CDR3: TGTGCCAGCAGGACAGGGGGGTACACTGAAGCTTTCTTT.

This chain uses TRBV3-1 (or the pseudogene TRBV3-2) with TRBJ1-1; 7 nucleotides line up with TRBD1. Germline lookup yields CDR1 LGHDT and CDR2 YNNKEL (reference sequence). The CDR3 runs to 13 residues. The J segment lost 7 bases and the V segment lost 3 bases, leaving 5 bases of the junction unmatched. DNA for the CDR3: TGTGCCAGCAGCCAGAGACAGGGAATTGAAGCTTTCTTT. As protein: CASSQRQGIEAFF.

The V call is TRBV7-8, the J call TRBJ1-2; TRBD1 aligns across 7 bases. This CDR3 has 15 residues. The germline V gene has CDR1 SGHVS and CDR2 FQNEAQ. Losses at the gene ends were 1 base for V and 4 bases for J; bases not matched to a gene: 6. CDR3 bases: TGTGCCAGCAGCTTAGAATGGGACAGACGCTATGGCTACACCTTC. Translated: CASSLEWDRRYGYTF.

The V call is TRBV11-2, the J call TRBJ2-7, with 10 nucleotides matching TRBD1. Germline loops: CDR1 SGHAT, CDR2 FQNNGV. After removal of 5 bases from V and 6 bases from J, the junction contained 10 bases not matched to a gene. This CDR3 is built from 15 residues. Here the CDR3 DNA reads TGTGCCAGCAGCCCGAGGGGGACAGGGGACGCCGAGCAGTACTTC. Translated: CASSPRGTGDAEQYF.

The chain has TRBV5-6 and TRBJ2-1; perhaps TRBD2 as D (6 bases). Germline V gene lookup returns CDR1 SGHDT and CDR2 YYEEEE. The V gene lost 1 base and the J gene lost 0 bases, with 17 bases spanning the gap. The CDR3 extends over 18 amino acids. The CDR3 coding sequence is TGTGCCAGCAGCTTGTGGGCTAGCGTAATCAGCTCCTACAATGAGCAGTTCTTC. Translation gives CASSLWASVISSYNEQFF.

This clone was seen a handful of times. The J gene is TRBJ1-1, the V gene TRBV14; possible D gene TRBD1, 5 bases. CDR3 length: 11 residues. Trimming pared 5 bases from V and 8 bases from J, leaving 9 bases between. Per germline, CDR1 SGHDN and CDR2 FVKESK. DNA for the CDR3: TGTGCCAGCAGCGTCCGGGGGGAAGCTTTCTTT. Amino acid sequence: CASSVRGEAFF.

This clone has just one count. The chain carries TRBV5-5 and TRBJ2-3; maybe TRBD1 (5 bases). Trimming cost V 1 base and J 5 bases, with 14 bases left between them. From germline, CDR1 is SGHKS and CDR2 YYEKEE (reference sequence). The CDR3 length is 15 residues. The CDR3 nucleotides read TGTGCCAGCAGCTTGAGGGGCTATCCGGGAGATACGCAGTATTTT. It is translated as CASSLRGYPGDTQYF.

The V and J genes are TRBV5-1 and TRBJ2-7, with 10 bases lining up with TRBD2. CDR1 and CDR2 (germline): SGHRS, YFSETQ. Trimming removed 5 bases from V and 2 bases from J; junction bases left unmatched: 7. The CDR3 length is 15 residues. The DNA for the CDR3 is TGCGCCAGCAGTCCTGTAGCGGGAGGCACCTACGAGCAGTACTTC. Its protein product is CASSPVAGGTYEQYF.

J is TRBJ1-6 and V is TRBV10-2; a weak D match, TRBD1 (6 bases). The germline V gene encodes CDR1 WSHSY and CDR2 SAAADI. CDR3 length: 16 residues. V was cut by 7 bases and J by 4 bases, with 17 bases left in between. CDR3 loop: CASTPGQSNYNSPLHF. CDR3 sequence (DNA): TGCGCCAGCACACCAGGACAGTCAAATTATAATTCACCCCTCCACTTT.

This clone was found once. The V call is TRBV7-9, the J call TRBJ2-2; 9 nucleotides line up with TRBD2. The CDR3 contains 17 residues. Germline trimming cut 1 base from V and 5 bases from J; bases unmatched to any gene: 8. Germline-derived CDR1 and CDR2 are SEHNR and FQNEAQ (reference sequence). This CDR3 reads CASSLGLAGPETGELFF. The CDR3 region has the DNA TGTGCCAGCAGCTTAGGGCTAGCGGGACCGGAAACCGGGGAGCTGTTTTTT. Variable domain in full (rest from reference TRBV7-9 and TRBJ2-2): DTGVSQNPRHKITKRGQNVTFRCDPISEHNRLYWYRQTLGQGPEFLTYFQNEAQLEKSRLLSDRFSAERPKGSFSTLEIQRTEQGDSAMYLCASSLGLAGPETGELFFGEGSRLTVL.

The chain has TRBV7-9 and TRBJ2-2; TRBD2 might be the D (5 bases). The CDR3 totals 19 residues. V shed 5 bases and J shed 1 base, with 23 bases lying between them. Germline V CDR1 and CDR2: SEHNR, FQNEAQ (reference sequence). The chain's CDR3 is CASSRDVNGRNLNTGELFF. CDR3 sequence (DNA): TGTGCCAGCAGCCGGGATGTTAATGGTCGAAATCTGAACACCGGGGAGCTGTTTTTT. The full variable domain, its missing parts supplied by reference TRBV7-9 and TRBJ2-2, is DTGVSQNPRHKITKRGQNVTFRCDPISEHNRLYWYRQTLGQGPEFLTYFQNEAQLEKSRLLSDRFSAERPKGSFSTLEIQRTEQGDSAMYLCASSRDVNGRNLNTGELFFGEGSRLTVL.

Comments on this clone: Other DNA sequences within the sample encode an identical CDR3. The chain joins TRBV5-6 to TRBJ2-3, with unresolved D. V was shortened by 0 bases and J by 0 bases, with 5 bases between the two germline ends. CDR1 is SGHDT and CDR2 is YYEEEE in the germline V gene. There are 14 residues in the CDR3. CDR3: CASSLGASTDTQYF. The CDR3 bases are TGTGCCAGCAGCTTGGGCGCTAGCACAGATACGCAGTATTTT.

This chain uses TRBV7-8 with TRBJ2-7; 7 nucleotides match TRBD2. V was pared by 0 bases and J by 1 base, with 9 bases of the junction left unmatched. Per germline, CDR1 SGHVS and CDR2 FQNEAQ. The CDR3 is 17 residues long. CDR3 region: CASSLAAQRGGSYEQYF. CDR3 in DNA: TGTGCCAGCAGCTTAGCGGCCCAGCGGGGAGGGTCCTACGAGCAGTACTTC.

This clone showed up just a few times. This chain links TRBV5-6 with TRBJ2-5; TRBD2 aligns across 11 bases. Looked up from germline, CDR1 is SGHDT and CDR2 is YYEEEE. The CDR3 totals 17 residues. Trimming cost V 0 bases and J 1 base; bases outside gene matches: 5. Here the CDR3 reads CASSLVPLAGGQETQYF. CDR3 in DNA: TGTGCCAGCAGCTTGGTCCCCCTAGCGGGAGGCCAAGAGACCCAGTACTTC.

The chain recombines TRBV25-1 with TRBJ2-1; D not certain. V was cut by 4 bases and J by 6 bases, with 10 bases left in between. In germline, CDR1 is MGHDK, CDR2 SYGVNS. The CDR3 is 13 amino acids. CDR3 protein: CASSGELVNEQFF. The CDR3 nucleotides are TGTGCCAGCAGTGGAGAGCTCGTCAATGAGCAGTTCTTC.

V is TRBV19 and J is TRBJ1-3; no firm D call. Trimming cost V 9 bases and J 7 bases, with 16 bases left between them. Per the germline V gene, CDR1 is LNHDA and CDR2 is SQIVND (reference sequence). This CDR3 is built from 13 residues. The CDR3, as DNA: TGTGCCAGCACCGGGATTTTTGGGAACACCATATATTTT. Residues: CASTGIFGNTIYF.

V usage is TRBV2 and J usage is TRBJ1-2; no reliable D call. CDR1 is SNHLY and CDR2 is FYNNEI in the germline V gene. Trimming shortened V by 4 bases and J by 8 bases, and 8 bases separated the two germline ends. The CDR3 spans 11 residues. The CDR3 DNA is TGTGCCAGCAGTGGAGGGTTGGGCTACACCTTC. Its translation: CASSGGLGYTF.

Written as DNA, the CDR3 is TGCGCCAGCAGCTTGGACGACTCACACTCCTACAATGAGCAGTTCTTC. Translated, it gives CASSLDDSHSYNEQFF. The chain employs TRBV5-1 and TRBJ2-1; D call uncertain. The V gene lost 0 bases and the J gene lost 0 bases, with 10 bases spanning the gap. CDR3 length: 16 residues. Per germline, CDR1 SGHRS and CDR2 YFSETQ.

The gene calls are TRBV10-3 and TRBJ2-1; D is perhaps TRBD2 (5 bases). The CDR3 totals 11 residues. V was pared by 6 bases and J by 9 bases, with 9 bases between. CDR1 is ENHRY, CDR2 SYGVKD, per germline. The CDR3 DNA reads as TGTGCCATCAGGGGCGGAGGTGAGCAGTTCTTC. Translating gives CAIRGGGEQFF.

The rearrangement joins TRBV18 to TRBJ1-1, with D tentatively TRBD1 (6 bases). V was trimmed by 3 bases and J by 0 bases, leaving 14 bases between them. The CDR3 is made up of 16 amino acids. CDR1 and CDR2 (germline): KGHSH, LQKENI. The CDR3 DNA sequence: TGTGCCAGCTCACCTGACGGGGGGCTAATGAACACTGAAGCTTTCTTT. Its translation is CASSPDGGLMNTEAFF.

The V and J genes are TRBV7-8 and TRBJ1-2; D uncertain. Trimming stripped 5 bases from V and 0 bases from J, with 13 bases between. CDR1 is SGHVS and CDR2 is FQNEAQ in the germline V gene. The CDR3 spans 15 residues. In DNA, the CDR3 is TGTGCCAGCAGCCGCGGGATCGGAGCTAACTATGGCTACACCTTC. Amino acids: CASSRGIGANYGYTF.

The CDR3 protein is CASRRGRDRTYEQYF. The CDR3 DNA reads as TGTGCCAGCAGACGGGGCAGGGACAGGACCTACGAGCAGTACTTC. V usage is TRBV6-5 and J usage is TRBJ2-7; 8 positions match TRBD1. The V segment lost 6 bases and the J segment 2 bases; nucleotides outside the gene matches: 9. The CDR3 runs to 15 residues. Germline V lookup: CDR1 MNHEY, CDR2 SVGAGI.

CDR3 in amino acids: CSASKGLVETQYF. CDR3 sequence (DNA): TGCAGTGCTAGTAAGGGGCTAGTAGAGACCCAGTACTTC. V and J are TRBV20-1 and TRBJ2-5, with D tentatively TRBD1 (5 bases). Germline loops: CDR1 DFQATT, CDR2 SNEGSKA (reference sequence). The CDR3 is 13 residues long. The V end lost 3 bases, the J end lost 4 bases, and 12 bases lay between the germline ends.

V and J are TRBV30 and TRBJ1-3, with 10 bases fitting TRBD1. Germline V gene sequence: CDR1 GTSNPN, CDR2 SVGIG (reference sequence). This CDR3 has 14 amino acids. The J segment lost 4 bases and the V segment lost 5 bases, leaving 5 bases of the junction unmatched. For the CDR3, the DNA is TGTGCCTGGGAATTGGGACAGGGGGGAAACACCATATATTTT. This encodes CAWELGQGGNTIYF.

This chain uses TRBV24-1 with TRBJ2-4, with D perhaps matching TRBD1 (6 bases). From germline, CDR1 is KGHDR and CDR2 SFDVKD. V was shortened by 5 bases and J by 0 bases, with 16 bases between the two germline ends. The CDR3 length is 17 residues. CDR3 residues: CATSARGDIIAKNIQYF. In DNA form, the CDR3 reads TGTGCCACCAGTGCTCGTGGGGACATCATAGCCAAAAACATTCAGTACTTC.